One TCR beta chain is described in this entry. Its antigen is unidentified. The record originates from a study of T cell repertoires in cytomegalovirus infection. Each CDR3 protein is one row after TCRdb ran MiXCR on the reads. The table records fewer than 650,000 distinct CDR3 sequences, 35% to 50% of them present only once. Losses at the gene ends were 8 bases for V and 4 bases for J; bases not matched to a gene: 3. The CDR3 extends over 12 amino acids. In germline, CDR1 is SEHNR, CDR2 FQNEAQ (reference sequence). V and J are TRBV7-9 and TRBJ1-2; TRBD1 matches 8 bases. The clonotype comes from a human donor in good health (CMV status not recorded). Some clones in this sample may be carry-over from other donors' samples. The input for sequencing was cultured PBMCs, taken from culture after CMV antigen stimulation. In DNA form, the CDR3 reads TGTGCCAGCCTGGACAGGGTCTATGGCTACACCTTC. Translated: CASLDRVYGYTF.